Below, 15 T cell receptor beta chains from the same sample are listed, as sequenced in a study of cytomegalovirus exposure and HLA in healthy donors. PCR used 60 Vbeta primers and 13 Jbeta primers. TCRdb's copy holds only in-frame clones and misses some; the assay was immunoSEQ multiplex PCR. The sample lists 200,000 to 250,000 clones, around four fifths seen once, with 2.5% to 3.5% in the top ten. Source material: PBMCs. These receptors came from a woman in her thirties or forties in good health and CMV-seronegative.

The V and J genes are TRBV18 and TRBJ1-1; 7 nucleotides line up with TRBD1. V lost 2 bases, J lost 5 bases, and 5 bases stayed unmatched. The length of the CDR3 is 14 residues. Germline CDR1 and CDR2: KGHSH and LQKENI. CDR3 residues: CASSPGPTGTEAFF. CDR3 in DNA: TGTGCCAGCTCACCAGGCCCGACAGGGACTGAAGCTTTCTTT.

This chain joins TRBV2 and TRBJ1-6; 8 nucleotides agree with TRBD1. There are 15 residues in the CDR3. The J segment lost 7 bases and the V segment lost 3 bases, leaving 5 bases of the junction unmatched. Germline V CDR1 and CDR2: SNHLY, FYNNEI. CDR3 DNA: TGTGCCAGCAGTGACAGGGGGCCAGGGAATTCACCCCTCCACTTT. This translates into CASSDRGPGNSPLHF.

The count of this clone is one. The CDR3 here is CASSITGLNTEAFF. The CDR3 region has the DNA TGTGCCAGTAGTATTACCGGGTTGAACACTGAAGCTTTCTTT. The chain carries TRBV19 and TRBJ1-1; D remains ambiguous. V was cut by 3 bases and J by 0 bases, with 8 bases left in between. Germline loops: CDR1 LNHDA, CDR2 SQIVND (reference sequence). The CDR3 spans 14 residues.

This rearrangement joins TRBV7-8 to TRBJ2-7; 15 positions match TRBD2. CDR3 length equals 17 residues. The germline V gene has CDR1 SGHVS and CDR2 FQNEAQ. Losses at the gene ends were 5 bases for V and 6 bases for J; bases not matched to a gene: 11. The CDR3 spells CASSPGTSGRLGGEQYF. CDR3 in DNA: TGTGCCAGCAGCCCCGGGACTAGCGGGAGGCTGGGCGGCGAGCAGTACTTC.

CDR3 residues: CASFSGTGPTGELFF. The DNA of the CDR3 is TGTGCCAGTTTCTCCGGGACAGGGCCGACCGGGGAGCTGTTTTTT. This rearrangement joins TRBV19 to TRBJ2-2; TRBD1 matches 9 bases. The CDR3 is made up of 15 amino acids. J was trimmed by 5 bases and V by 8 bases; bases with no gene match: 9. Germline V gene lookup returns CDR1 LNHDA and CDR2 SQIVND (reference sequence).

The chain has TRBV7-9 and TRBJ2-1; 10 bases agree with TRBD2. In germline, CDR1 is SEHNR, CDR2 FQNEAQ (reference sequence). CDR3 length: 15 residues. Unmatched junction bases numbered 7, after V lost 4 bases and J lost 7 bases. The CDR3 sequence is CASSYGSGRLNEQFF. CDR3 sequence (DNA): TGTGCCAGCAGCTATGGTAGCGGGAGGTTAAATGAGCAGTTCTTC.

The chain links TRBV7-2 to TRBJ2-3, with D perhaps matching TRBD1 (6 bases). Germline CDR1 SGHTA, CDR2 FQGNSA. V was trimmed by 5 bases and J by 2 bases, leaving 17 bases between them. This CDR3 has 16 amino acids. Here the CDR3 DNA reads TGTGCCAGCAGCCCGGGACATCAGTACCACACAGATACGCAGTATTTT. It yields the protein CASSPGHQYHTDTQYF.

J is TRBJ2-3 and V is TRBV7-2; a possible D gene is TRBD1 (5 bases). The V and J ends lost 1 base and 5 bases respectively, with 13 bases between them. Per germline, CDR1 SGHTA and CDR2 FQGNSA. This CDR3 has 15 residues. CDR3: CASSLEFRAVDTQYF. The CDR3, as DNA: TGTGCCAGCAGCTTAGAGTTCAGGGCGGTAGATACGCAGTATTTT.

CDR3 sequence: CATSREGRGGANEKLFF. Here the CDR3 DNA reads TGTGCCACCAGCAGAGAGGGGAGAGGTGGGGCTAATGAAAAACTGTTTTTT. The chain carries TRBV15 and TRBJ1-4; no clear D gene. The CDR3 contains 17 residues. The germline CDR1 and CDR2 sequences are LNHNV and YYDKDF (reference sequence). Trimming took 0 bases from V and 3 from J, leaving 14 bases between them.

Details on this clone: The same CDR3 also results from other DNA sequences found in this sample. The genes are TRBV2 and TRBJ1-4, with 8 nucleotides matching TRBD1. There are 15 residues in the CDR3. The V gene end was trimmed by 5 bases and the J gene end by 2 bases; junction bases not matched to a gene: 4. Germline V CDR1 and CDR2: SNHLY, FYNNEI. Here the CDR3 DNA reads TGTGCCAGCAGTCGACAGGGGACGACTAATGAAAAACTGTTTTTT. As protein: CASSRQGTTNEKLFF.

This chain joins TRBV5-1 and TRBJ2-2, with 7 bases lining up with TRBD2. This CDR3 spans 15 amino acids. Germline CDR1 reads SGHRS; CDR2 reads YFSETQ. V lost 1 base to trimming and J lost 6 bases; unmatched junction nucleotides: 6. The CDR3: CASSLIRGRAGELFF. CDR3 nucleotide sequence: TGCGCCAGCAGCTTGATTAGAGGGAGGGCCGGGGAGCTGTTTTTT. The variable domain in full, completed from reference TRBV5-1 and TRBJ2-2, reads KAGVTQTPRYLIKTRGQQVTLSCSPISGHRSVSWYQQTPGQGLQFLFEYFSETQRNKGNFPGRFSGRQFSNSRSEMNVSTLELGDSALYLCASSLIRGRAGELFFGEGSRLTVL.

This clone was seen a handful of times. This sequence joins TRBV5-1 and TRBJ1-1; possible D gene TRBD1, 5 bases. The CDR3 covers 16 residues. The V gene's germline CDR1 is SGHRS and CDR2 YFSETQ. Trimming removed 6 bases from V and 0 bases from J, with 18 bases in between. The CDR3 sequence: CASTRAGSALNTEAFF. The CDR3 DNA follows: TGCGCCAGCACCCGGGCAGGGTCAGCTTTGAACACTGAAGCTTTCTTT.

This chain links TRBV12-5 with TRBJ2-5, with D maybe TRBD1 (6 bases). CDR1 LGHNT and CDR2 FRNRAP come from the germline V gene. CDR3 length: 14 amino acids. V was trimmed by 7 bases and J by 0 bases, leaving 12 bases between them. This chain's CDR3 is CASAVGQYQETQYF. CDR3 nucleotides: TGTGCTAGTGCCGTCGGACAGTACCAAGAGACCCAGTACTTC.

This chain joins TRBV13 and TRBJ1-2, with TRBD1 matching over 9 bases. Trimming removed 5 bases from V and 4 bases from J; junction bases left unmatched: 8. The germline gives CDR1 PRHDT, CDR2 FYEKMQ (reference sequence). The CDR3 consists of 15 residues. DNA for the CDR3: TGTGCCAGCAGCAATGGACAGGGGACCCTCTATGGCTACACCTTC. It is translated as CASSNGQGTLYGYTF. Variable domain in full (rest from reference TRBV13 and TRBJ1-2): AAGVIQSPRHLIKEKRETATLKCYPIPRHDTVYWYQQGPGQDPQFLISFYEKMQSDKGSIPDRFSAQQFSDYHSELNMSSLELGDSALYFCASSNGQGTLYGYTFGSGTRLTVV.

The rearrangement uses TRBV4-1 and TRBJ1-5, with D unresolved. The V end was cut by 6 bases, the J end by 0 bases, with 12 bases between. CDR1 and CDR2 (germline): MGHRA, YSYEKL. The CDR3 consists of 15 residues. CDR3 in amino acids: CASRPSENSNQPQHF. The CDR3 DNA reads TGCGCCAGCAGACCCTCGGAGAATAGCAATCAGCCCCAGCATTTT.